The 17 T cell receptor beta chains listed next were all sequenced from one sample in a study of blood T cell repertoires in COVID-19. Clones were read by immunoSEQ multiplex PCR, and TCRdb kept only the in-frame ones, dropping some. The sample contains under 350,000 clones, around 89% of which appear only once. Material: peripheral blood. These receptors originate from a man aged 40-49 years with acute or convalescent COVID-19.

CDR3 sequence: CASSLGQGTYNEQFF. The DNA for the CDR3 is TGTGCCAGCAGCTTGGGACAGGGGACTTACAATGAGCAGTTCTTC. The chain combines TRBV11-1 with TRBJ2-1, with TRBD1 matching over 10 bases. J gave up 4 bases and V 3 bases, and 3 bases lay outside the gene matches. The CDR3 sequence is 15 residues long. Germline V gene sequence: CDR1 SGHAT, CDR2 FQDESV (reference sequence).

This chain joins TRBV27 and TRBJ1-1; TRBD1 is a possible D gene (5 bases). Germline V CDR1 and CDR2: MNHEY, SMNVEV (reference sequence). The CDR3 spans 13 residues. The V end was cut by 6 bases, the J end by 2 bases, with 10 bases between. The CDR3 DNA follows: TGTGCCAGCAGCCGACAGTACAACACTGAAGCTTTCTTT. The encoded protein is CASSRQYNTEAFF.

The CDR3 loop is CASSEGTGDTEAFF. The CDR3 DNA reads as TGTGCCAGCAGCGAGGGGACAGGGGACACTGAAGCTTTCTTT. This chain links TRBV9 with TRBJ1-1; TRBD1 aligns across 10 bases. V dropped 3 bases and J dropped 3; count of bases not matched to a gene: 2. CDR1 and CDR2 from the germline V gene are SGDLS and YYNGEE. This CDR3 is built from 14 residues. The full variable domain, rest sourced from reference TRBV9 and TRBJ1-1, is DSGVTQTPKHLITATGQRVTLRCSPRSGDLSVYWYQQSLDQGLQFLIQYYNGEERAKGNILERFSAQQFPDLHSELNLSSLELGDSALYFCASSEGTGDTEAFFGQGTRLTVV.

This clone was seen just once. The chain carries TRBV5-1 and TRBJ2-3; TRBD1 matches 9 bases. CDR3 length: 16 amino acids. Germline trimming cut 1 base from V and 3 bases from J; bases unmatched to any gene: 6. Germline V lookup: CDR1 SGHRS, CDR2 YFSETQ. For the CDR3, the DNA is TGCGCCAGCAGCTTGTCGGGGACAGGGCTAACAGATACGCAGTATTTT. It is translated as CASSLSGTGLTDTQYF.

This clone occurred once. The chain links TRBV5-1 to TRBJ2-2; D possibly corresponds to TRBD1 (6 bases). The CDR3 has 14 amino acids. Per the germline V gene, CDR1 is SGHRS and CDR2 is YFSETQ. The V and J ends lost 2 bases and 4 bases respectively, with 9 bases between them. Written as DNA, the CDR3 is TGCGCCAGCAGCTTCACAGGGAGCACCGGGGAGCTGTTTTTT. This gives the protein CASSFTGSTGELFF.

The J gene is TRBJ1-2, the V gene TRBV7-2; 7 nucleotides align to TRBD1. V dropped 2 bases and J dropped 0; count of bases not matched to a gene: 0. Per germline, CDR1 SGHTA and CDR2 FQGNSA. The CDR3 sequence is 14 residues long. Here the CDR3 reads CASSLRGPNYGYTF. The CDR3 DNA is TGTGCCAGCAGCTTAAGGGGGCCTAACTATGGCTACACCTTC.

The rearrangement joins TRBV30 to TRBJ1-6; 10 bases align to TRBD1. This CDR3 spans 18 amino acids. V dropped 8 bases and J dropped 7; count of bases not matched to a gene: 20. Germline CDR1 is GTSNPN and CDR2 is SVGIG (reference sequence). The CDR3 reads CAGNKGDRGEGSNSPLHF. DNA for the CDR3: TGTGCCGGTAATAAGGGGGACAGGGGAGAGGGAAGCAATTCACCCCTCCACTTT.

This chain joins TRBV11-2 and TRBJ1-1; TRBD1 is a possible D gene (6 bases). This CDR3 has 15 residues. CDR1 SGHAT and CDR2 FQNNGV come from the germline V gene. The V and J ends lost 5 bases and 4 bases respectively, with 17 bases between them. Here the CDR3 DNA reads TGTGCCAGCAGCCCCTCTGTGGGGGCCGTCACTGAAGCTTTCTTT. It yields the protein CASSPSVGAVTEAFF.

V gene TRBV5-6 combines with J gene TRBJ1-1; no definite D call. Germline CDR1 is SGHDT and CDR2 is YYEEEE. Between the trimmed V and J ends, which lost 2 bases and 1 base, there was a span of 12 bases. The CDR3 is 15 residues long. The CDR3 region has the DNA TGTGCCAGCAGCTTTTACGCCGGGGAGAACACTGAAGCTTTCTTT. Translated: CASSFYAGENTEAFF.

CDR3 region: CASSYRTQGAQHF. The CDR3 bases are TGTGCCAGCAGTTACAGGACCCAAGGGGCCCAGCATTTT. The rearrangement joins TRBV6-2 or TRBV6-3 to TRBJ1-5; D may be TRBD1 (5 bases). The CDR3 extends over 13 amino acids. The V end lost 2 bases, the J end lost 11 bases, and 13 bases lay between the germline ends. Germline lookup yields CDR1 MNHEY and CDR2 SVGEGT.

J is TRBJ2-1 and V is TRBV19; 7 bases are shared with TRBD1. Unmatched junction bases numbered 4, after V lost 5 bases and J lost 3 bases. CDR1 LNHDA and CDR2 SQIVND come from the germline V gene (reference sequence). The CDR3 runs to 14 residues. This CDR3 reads CASSEDRYYNEQFF. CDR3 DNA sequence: TGTGCCAGTAGTGAGGACAGGTACTACAATGAGCAGTTCTTC.

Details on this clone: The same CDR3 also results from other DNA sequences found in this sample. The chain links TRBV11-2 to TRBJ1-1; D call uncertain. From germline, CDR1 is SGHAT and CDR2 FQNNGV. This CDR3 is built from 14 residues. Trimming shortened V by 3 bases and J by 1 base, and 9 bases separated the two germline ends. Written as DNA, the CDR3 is TGTGCCAGCAGCTTGGTCAGTGGGAACACTGAAGCTTTCTTT. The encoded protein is CASSLVSGNTEAFF. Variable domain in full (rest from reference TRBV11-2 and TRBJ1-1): EAGVAQSPRYKIIEKRQSVAFWCNPISGHATLYWYQQILGQGPKLLIQFQNNGVVDDSQLPKDRFSAERLKGVDSTLKIQPAKLEDSAVYLCASSLVSGNTEAFFGQGTRLTVV.

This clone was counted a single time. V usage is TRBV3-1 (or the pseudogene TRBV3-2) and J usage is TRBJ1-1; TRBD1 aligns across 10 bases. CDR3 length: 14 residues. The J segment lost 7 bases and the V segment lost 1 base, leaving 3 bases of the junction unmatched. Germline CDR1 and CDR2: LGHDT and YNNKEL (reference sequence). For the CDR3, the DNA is TGTGCCAGCAGCCAAGTCGACAGGGGGCGTGAAGCTTTCTTT. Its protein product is CASSQVDRGREAFF.

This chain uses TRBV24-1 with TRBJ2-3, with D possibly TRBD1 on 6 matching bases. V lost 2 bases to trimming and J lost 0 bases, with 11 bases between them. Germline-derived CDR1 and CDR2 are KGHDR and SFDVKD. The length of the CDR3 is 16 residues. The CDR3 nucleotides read TGTGCCACCAGTGATTCCCGGACAGTTAGCACAGATACGCAGTATTTT. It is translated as CATSDSRTVSTDTQYF.

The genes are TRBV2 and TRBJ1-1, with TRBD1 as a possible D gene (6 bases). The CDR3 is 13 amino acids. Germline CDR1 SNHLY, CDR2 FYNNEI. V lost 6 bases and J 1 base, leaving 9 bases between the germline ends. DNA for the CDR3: TGTGCCAGCAGGGGACATAAGAACACTGAAGCTTTCTTT. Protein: CASRGHKNTEAFF.

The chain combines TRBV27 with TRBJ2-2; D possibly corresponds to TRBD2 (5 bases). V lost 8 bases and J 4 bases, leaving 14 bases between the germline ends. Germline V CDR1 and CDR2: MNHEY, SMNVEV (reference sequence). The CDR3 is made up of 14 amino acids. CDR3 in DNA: TGTGCCAGCTCCCATGTAGCGAGCACCGGGGAGCTGTTTTTT. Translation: CASSHVASTGELFF.

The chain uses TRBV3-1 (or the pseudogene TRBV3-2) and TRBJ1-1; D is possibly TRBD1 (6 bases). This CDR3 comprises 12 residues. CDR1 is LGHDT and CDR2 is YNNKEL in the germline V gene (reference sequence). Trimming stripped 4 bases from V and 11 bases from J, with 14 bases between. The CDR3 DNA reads TGTGCCAGCAGCCGATCTCAGGGGAATGCTTTCTTT. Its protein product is CASSRSQGNAFF.